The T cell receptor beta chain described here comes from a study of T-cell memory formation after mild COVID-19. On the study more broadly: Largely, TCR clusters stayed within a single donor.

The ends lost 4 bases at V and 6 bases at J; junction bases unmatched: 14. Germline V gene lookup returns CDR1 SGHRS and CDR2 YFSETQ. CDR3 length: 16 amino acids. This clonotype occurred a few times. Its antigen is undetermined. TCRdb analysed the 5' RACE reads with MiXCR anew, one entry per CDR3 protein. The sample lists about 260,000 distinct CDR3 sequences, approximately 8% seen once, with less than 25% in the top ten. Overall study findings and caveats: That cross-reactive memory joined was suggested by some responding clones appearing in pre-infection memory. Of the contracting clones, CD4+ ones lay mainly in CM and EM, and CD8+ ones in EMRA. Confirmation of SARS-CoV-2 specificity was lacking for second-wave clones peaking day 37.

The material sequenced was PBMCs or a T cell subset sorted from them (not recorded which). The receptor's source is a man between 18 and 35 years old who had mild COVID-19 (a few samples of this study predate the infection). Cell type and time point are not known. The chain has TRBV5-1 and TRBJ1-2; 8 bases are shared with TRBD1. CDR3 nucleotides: TGCGCCAGCAGCCGAACACCGGGACAGGACAAGGATGGCTACACCTTC. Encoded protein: CASSRTPGQDKDGYTF.